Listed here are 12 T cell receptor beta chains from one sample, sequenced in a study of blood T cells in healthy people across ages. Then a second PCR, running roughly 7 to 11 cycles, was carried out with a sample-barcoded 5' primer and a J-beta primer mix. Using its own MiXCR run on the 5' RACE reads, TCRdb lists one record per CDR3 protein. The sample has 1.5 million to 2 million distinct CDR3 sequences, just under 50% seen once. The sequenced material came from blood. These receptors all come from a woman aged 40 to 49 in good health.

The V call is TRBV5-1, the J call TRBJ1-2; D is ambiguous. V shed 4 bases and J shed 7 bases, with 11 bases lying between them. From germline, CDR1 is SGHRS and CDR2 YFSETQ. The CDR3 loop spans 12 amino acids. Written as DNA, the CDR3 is TGCGCCAGCAGCCGAGAAAGTCGTGGCTACACCTTC. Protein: CASSRESRGYTF.

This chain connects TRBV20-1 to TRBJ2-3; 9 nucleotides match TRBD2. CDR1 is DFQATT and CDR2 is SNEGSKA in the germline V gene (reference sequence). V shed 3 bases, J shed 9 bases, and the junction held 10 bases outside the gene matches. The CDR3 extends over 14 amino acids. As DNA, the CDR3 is TGCAGTGCTAGTTACAGCGGGGGGCTGGTGACGCAGTATTTT. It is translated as CSASYSGGLVTQYF.

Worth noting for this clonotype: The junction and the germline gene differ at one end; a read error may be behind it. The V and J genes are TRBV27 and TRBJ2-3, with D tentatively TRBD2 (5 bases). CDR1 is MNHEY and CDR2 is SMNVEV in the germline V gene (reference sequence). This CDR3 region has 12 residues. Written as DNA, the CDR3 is TGTGCCAGCAGCATGAGGGCAGATACGCGGTATTTT. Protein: CASSMRADTRYF.

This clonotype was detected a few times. The CDR3 sequence is CASSLGWASGGGLETQYF. DNA of the CDR3: TGTGCCAGCAGCTTAGGTTGGGCTAGCGGGGGCGGCTTAGAGACCCAGTACTTC. This chain connects TRBV7-2 to TRBJ2-5; TRBD2 matches at 10 bases. V gave up 1 base and J gave up 4 bases; unmatched junction bases: 12. The CDR3 extends over 18 amino acids. Germline V gene lookup returns CDR1 SGHTA and CDR2 FQGNSA. The complete variable domain, with remaining parts taken from reference TRBV7-2 and TRBJ2-5, reads GAGVSQSPSNKVTEKGKDVELRCDPISGHTALYWYRQSLGQGLEFLIYFQGNSAPDKSGLPSDRFSAERTGGSVSTLTIQRTQQEDSAVYLCASSLGWASGGGLETQYFGPGTRLLVL.

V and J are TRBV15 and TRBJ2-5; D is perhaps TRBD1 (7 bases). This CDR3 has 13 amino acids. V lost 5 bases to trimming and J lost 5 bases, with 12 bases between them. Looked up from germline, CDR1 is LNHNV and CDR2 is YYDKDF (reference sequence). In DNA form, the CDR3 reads TGTGCCACCAGCGGAGGGGGCTTGGAGACCCAGTACTTC. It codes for CATSGGGLETQYF. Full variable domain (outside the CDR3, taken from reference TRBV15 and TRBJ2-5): DAMVIQNPRYQVTQFGKPVTLSCSQTLNHNVMYWYQQKSSQAPKLLFHYYDKDFNNEADTPDNFQSRRPNTSFCFLDIRSPGLGDTAMYLCATSGGGLETQYFGPGTRLLVL.

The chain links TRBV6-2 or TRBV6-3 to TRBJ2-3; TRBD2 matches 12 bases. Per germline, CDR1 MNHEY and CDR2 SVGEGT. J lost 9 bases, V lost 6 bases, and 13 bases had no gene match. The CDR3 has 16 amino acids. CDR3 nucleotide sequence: TGTGCCAGCAGCCCTACCCTAGCGGGGGGGGAGCGCACGCAGTATTTT. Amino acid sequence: CASSPTLAGGERTQYF.

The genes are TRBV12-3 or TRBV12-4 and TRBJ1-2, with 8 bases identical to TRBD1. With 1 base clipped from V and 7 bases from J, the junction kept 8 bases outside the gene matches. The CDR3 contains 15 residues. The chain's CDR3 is CASSLVRRTGPGYTF. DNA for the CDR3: TGTGCCAGCAGTTTAGTACGTAGGACAGGGCCTGGCTACACCTTC.

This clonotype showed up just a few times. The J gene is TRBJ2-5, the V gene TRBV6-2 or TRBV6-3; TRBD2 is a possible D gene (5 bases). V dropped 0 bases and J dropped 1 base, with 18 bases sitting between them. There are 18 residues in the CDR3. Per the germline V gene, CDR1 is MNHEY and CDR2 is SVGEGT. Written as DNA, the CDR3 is TGTGCCAGCAGTTACTCGCCAGAGGAGGCAGCTATCCAAGAGACCCAGTACTTC. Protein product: CASSYSPEEAAIQETQYF.

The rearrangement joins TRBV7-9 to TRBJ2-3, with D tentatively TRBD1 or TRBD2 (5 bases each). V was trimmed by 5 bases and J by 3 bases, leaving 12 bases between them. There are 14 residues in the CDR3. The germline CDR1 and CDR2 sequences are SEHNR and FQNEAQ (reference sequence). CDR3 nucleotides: TGTGCCAGCAGCCCCGAGGGGTGGACAGATACGCAGTATTTT. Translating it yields CASSPEGWTDTQYF.

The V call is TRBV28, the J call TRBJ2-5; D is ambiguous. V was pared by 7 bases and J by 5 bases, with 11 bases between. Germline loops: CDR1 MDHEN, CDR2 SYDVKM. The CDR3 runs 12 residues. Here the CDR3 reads CASKAPWETQYF. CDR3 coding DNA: TGTGCCAGCAAGGCCCCATGGGAGACCCAGTACTTC.

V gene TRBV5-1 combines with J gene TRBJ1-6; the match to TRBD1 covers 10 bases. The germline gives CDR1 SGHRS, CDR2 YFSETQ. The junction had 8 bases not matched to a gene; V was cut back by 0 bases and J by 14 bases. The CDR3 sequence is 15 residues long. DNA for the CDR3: TGCGCCAGCAGCTTGGAGGGACAGGGGTCTCTTACCCTCCACTTT. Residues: CASSLEGQGSLTLHF. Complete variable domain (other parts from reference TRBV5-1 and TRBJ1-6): KAGVTQTPRYLIKTRGQQVTLSCSPISGHRSVSWYQQTPGQGLQFLFEYFSETQRNKGNFPGRFSGRQFSNSRSEMNVSTLELGDSALYLCASSLEGQGSLTLHFGNGTRLTVT.

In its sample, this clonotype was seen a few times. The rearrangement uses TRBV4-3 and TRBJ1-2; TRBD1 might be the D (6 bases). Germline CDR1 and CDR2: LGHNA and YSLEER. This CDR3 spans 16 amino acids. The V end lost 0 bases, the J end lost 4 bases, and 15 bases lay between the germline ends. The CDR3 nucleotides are TGCGCCAGCAGCCAAGATAACAGGGAGGCTCCCTATGGCTACACCTTC. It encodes CASSQDNREAPYGYTF.